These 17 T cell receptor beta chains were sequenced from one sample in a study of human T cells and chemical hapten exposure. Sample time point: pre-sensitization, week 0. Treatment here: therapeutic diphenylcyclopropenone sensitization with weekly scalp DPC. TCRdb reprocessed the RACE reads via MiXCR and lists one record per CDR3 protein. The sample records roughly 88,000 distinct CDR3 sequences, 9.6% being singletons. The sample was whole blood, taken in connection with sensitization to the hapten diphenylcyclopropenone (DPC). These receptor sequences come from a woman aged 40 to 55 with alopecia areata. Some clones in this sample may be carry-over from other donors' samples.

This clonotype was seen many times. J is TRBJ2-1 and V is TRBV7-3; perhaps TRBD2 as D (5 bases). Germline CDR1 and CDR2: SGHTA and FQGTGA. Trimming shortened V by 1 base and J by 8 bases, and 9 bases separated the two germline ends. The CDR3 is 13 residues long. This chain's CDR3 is CASSLIGVDEQFF. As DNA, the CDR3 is TGTGCCAGCAGCTTAATCGGGGTGGATGAGCAGTTCTTC.

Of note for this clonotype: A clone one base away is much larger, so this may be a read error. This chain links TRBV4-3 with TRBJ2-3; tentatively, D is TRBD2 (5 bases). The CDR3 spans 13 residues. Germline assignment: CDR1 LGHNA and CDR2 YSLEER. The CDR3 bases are TGCGCCAGCAGCCGAGGGAGCACAGATAGGCAGTATTTT. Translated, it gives CASSRGSTDRQYF.

In DNA form, the CDR3 reads TGTGCCAGCAGCCCCCCGGCCCGGACAGGTGAGCAGTTCTTC. As protein: CASSPPARTGEQFF. The V gene is TRBV11-2, the J gene TRBJ2-1; 7 bases match TRBD1. CDR1 SGHAT and CDR2 FQNNGV come from the germline V gene. This CDR3 spans 14 amino acids. V was pared by 5 bases and J by 9 bases, with 10 bases of the junction left unmatched.

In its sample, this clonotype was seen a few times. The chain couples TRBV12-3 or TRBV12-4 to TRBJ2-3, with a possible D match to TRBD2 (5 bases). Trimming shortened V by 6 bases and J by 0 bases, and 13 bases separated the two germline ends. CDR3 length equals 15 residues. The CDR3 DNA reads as TGTGCCAGCAGCCTACACGGCGGGAGCACAGATACGCAGTATTTT. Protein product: CASSLHGGSTDTQYF.

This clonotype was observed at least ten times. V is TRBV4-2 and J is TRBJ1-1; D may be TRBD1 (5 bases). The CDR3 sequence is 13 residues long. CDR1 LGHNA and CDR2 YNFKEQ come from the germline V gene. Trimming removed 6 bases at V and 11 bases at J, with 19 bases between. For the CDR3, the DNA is TGTGCCAGCAGTCACGGGACGGGAGAAGAGGCTTTCTTT. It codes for CASSHGTGEEAFF.

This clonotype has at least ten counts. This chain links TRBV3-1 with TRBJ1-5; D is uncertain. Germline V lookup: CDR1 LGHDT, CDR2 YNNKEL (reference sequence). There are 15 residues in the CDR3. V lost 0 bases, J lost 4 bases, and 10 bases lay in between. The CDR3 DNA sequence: TGTGCCAGCAGCCAAGATGCAGGCCGAAATCAGCCCCAGCATTTT. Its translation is CASSQDAGRNQPQHF.

The CDR3 sequence: CASRPGPSESYGYTF. The CDR3 nucleotides are TGCGCCAGCAGACCCGGACCGTCGGAAAGCTATGGCTACACCTTC. The V and J genes are TRBV5-1 and TRBJ1-2, with D unresolved. CDR3 size: 15 residues. V was pared by 5 bases and J by 4 bases, with 18 bases between. CDR1 and CDR2 (germline): SGHRS, YFSETQ. The full variable domain, its missing parts supplied by reference TRBV5-1 and TRBJ1-2, is KAGVTQTPRYLIKTRGQQVTLSCSPISGHRSVSWYQQTPGQGLQFLFEYFSETQRNKGNFPGRFSGRQFSNSRSEMNVSTLELGDSALYLCASRPGPSESYGYTFGSGTRLTVV.

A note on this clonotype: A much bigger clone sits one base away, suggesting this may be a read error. CDR3 loop: CSIGTGSNEQYF. The CDR3 DNA reads TGCAGCATTGGTACAGGGAGTAACGAGCAGTACTTC. This chain links TRBV29-1 with TRBJ2-7; a possible D gene is TRBD1 (6 bases). V was trimmed by 8 bases and J by 5 bases, leaving 16 bases between them. Germline V gene sequence: CDR1 SQVTM, CDR2 ANQGSEA. CDR3 size: 12 residues.

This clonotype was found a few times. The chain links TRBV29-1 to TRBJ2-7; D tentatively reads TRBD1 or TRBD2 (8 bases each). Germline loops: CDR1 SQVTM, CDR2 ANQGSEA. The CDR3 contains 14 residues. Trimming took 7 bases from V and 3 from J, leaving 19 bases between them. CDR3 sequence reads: CSAGGAGTGYEQYF. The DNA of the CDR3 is TGCAGCGCCGGGGGGGCAGGGACAGGCTACGAGCAGTACTTC.

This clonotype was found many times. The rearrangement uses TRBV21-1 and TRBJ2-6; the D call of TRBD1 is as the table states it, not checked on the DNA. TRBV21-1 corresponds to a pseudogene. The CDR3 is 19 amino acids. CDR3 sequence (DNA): TGTGCCAGCAGCTTCAAAGAGGATGTCCTGAGCTCTGGGGCCAACGTCCTGACTTTC. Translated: CASSFKEDVLSSGANVLTF.

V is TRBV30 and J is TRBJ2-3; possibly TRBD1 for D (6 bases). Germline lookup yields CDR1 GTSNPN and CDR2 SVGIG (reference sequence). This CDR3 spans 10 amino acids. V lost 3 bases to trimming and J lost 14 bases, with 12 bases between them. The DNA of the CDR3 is TGTGCCTGGAGGCAGGGGCCCTTGTATTTT. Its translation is CAWRQGPLYF.

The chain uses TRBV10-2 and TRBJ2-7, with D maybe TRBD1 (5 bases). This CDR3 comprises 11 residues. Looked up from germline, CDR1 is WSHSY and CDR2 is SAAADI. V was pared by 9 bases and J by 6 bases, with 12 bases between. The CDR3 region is CASTLGVEQYF. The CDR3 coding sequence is TGCGCCAGTACCCTAGGGGTCGAGCAGTACTTC.

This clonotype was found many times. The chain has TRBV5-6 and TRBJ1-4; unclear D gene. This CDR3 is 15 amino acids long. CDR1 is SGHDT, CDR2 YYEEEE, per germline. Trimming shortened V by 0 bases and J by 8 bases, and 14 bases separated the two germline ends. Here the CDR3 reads CASSLAGLLREKLFF. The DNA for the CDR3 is TGTGCCAGCAGCTTGGCCGGCCTCCTTAGGGAAAAACTGTTTTTT.

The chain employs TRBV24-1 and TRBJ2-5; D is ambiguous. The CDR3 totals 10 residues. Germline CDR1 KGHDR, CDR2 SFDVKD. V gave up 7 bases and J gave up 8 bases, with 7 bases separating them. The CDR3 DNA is TGTGCCACCAGGTCCTCTACCCAGTACTTC. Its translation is CATRSSTQYF.

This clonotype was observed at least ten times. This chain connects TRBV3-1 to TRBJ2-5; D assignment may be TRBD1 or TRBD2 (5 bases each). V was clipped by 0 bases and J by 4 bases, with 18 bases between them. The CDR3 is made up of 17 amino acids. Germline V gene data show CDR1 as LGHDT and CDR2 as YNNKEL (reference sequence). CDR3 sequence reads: CASSQDRVRGRRETQYF. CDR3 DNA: TGTGCCAGCAGCCAAGATCGGGTCCGGGGCCGAAGAGAGACCCAGTACTTC.

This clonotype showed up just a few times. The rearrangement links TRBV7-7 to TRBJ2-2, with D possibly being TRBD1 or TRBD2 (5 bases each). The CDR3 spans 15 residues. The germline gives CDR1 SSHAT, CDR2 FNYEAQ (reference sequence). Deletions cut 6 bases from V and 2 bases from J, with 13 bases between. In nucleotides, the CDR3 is TGTGCCAGCAGTTTTGAGGGACCCAACACCGGGGAGCTGTTTTTT. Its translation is CASSFEGPNTGELFF.

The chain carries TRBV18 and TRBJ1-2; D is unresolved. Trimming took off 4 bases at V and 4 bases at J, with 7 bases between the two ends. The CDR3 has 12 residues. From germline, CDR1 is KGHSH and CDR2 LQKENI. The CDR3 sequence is CASSQGTYGYTF. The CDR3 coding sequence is TGTGCCAGCTCACAGGGCACCTATGGCTACACCTTC.